This T cell receptor beta chain was sequenced during a study of cytomegalovirus exposure and HLA in healthy donors. Study-wide results and limits: TCR sequences were mostly rare, though some public TCRs occurred in many donors. A later analysis linked a missense variant in DCLRE1C to the trimming of TCR beta V and J genes.

CDR3 size: 15 residues. Losses at the gene ends were 0 bases for V and 4 bases for J; bases not matched to a gene: 5. The germline V gene has CDR1 MGHRA and CDR2 YSYEKL. 13 Jbeta primers and 60 Vbeta primers were used for the PCR. TCRdb's table, derived via immunoSEQ multiplex PCR, lists solely in-frame clones and lacks some. The sample includes some 190,000 clones, about 79% of them seen just once. Healthy people donating bone marrow made up the donors. In the case of this clone: Its antigen is undetermined.

The chain couples TRBV4-1 to TRBJ1-2; the match to TRBD1 covers 7 bases. Input material: PBMCs. This receptor was obtained from a man younger than 35 in good health and CMV-seronegative. CDR3 sequence reads: CASSQDGGQRYGYTF. The CDR3 region has the DNA TGCGCCAGCAGCCAAGACGGGGGACAGCGCTATGGCTACACCTTC.